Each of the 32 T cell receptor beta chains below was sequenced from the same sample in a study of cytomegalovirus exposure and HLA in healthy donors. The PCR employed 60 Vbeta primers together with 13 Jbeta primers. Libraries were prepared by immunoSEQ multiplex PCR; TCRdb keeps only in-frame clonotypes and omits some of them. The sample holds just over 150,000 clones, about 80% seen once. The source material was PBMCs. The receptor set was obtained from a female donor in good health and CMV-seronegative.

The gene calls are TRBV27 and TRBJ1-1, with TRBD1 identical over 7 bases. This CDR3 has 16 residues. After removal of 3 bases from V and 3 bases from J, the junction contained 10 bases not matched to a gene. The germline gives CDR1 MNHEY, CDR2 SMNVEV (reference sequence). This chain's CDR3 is CASSLTGSVRDTEAFF. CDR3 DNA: TGTGCCAGCAGTTTGACAGGGTCGGTTAGGGACACTGAAGCTTTCTTT.

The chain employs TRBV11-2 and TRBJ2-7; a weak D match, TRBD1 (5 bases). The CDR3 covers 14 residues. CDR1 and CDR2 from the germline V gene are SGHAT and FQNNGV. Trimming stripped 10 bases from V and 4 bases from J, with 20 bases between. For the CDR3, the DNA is TGTGCCACCAACCAGCAGGGATCTGGGTACGAGCAGTACTTC. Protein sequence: CATNQQGSGYEQYF.

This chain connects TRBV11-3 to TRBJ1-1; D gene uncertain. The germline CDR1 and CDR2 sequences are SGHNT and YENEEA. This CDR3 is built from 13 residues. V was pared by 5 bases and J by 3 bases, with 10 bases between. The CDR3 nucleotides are TGTGCCAGCAGCCTTACTACGGACACTGAAGCTTTCTTT. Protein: CASSLTTDTEAFF.

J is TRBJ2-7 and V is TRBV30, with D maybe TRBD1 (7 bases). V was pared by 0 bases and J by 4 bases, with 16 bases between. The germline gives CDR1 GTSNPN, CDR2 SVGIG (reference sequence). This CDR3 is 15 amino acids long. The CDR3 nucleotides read TGTGCCTGGAGTGTCCCCAGGGGGGCATATTACGAGCAGTACTTC. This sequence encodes CAWSVPRGAYYEQYF.

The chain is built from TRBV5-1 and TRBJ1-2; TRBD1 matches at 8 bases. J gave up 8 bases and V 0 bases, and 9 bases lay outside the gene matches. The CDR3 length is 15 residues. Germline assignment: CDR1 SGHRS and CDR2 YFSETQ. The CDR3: CASSLVTGTGGGYTF. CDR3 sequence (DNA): TGCGCCAGCAGCTTGGTCACCGGGACAGGAGGGGGCTACACCTTC.

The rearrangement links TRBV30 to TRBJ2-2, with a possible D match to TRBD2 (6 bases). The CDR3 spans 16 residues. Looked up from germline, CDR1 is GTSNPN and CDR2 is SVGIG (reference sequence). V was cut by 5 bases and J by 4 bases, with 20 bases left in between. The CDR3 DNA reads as TGTGCCTGGTCTTTGGGACTCTATGGTGGCACCGGGGAGCTGTTTTTT. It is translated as CAWSLGLYGGTGELFF.

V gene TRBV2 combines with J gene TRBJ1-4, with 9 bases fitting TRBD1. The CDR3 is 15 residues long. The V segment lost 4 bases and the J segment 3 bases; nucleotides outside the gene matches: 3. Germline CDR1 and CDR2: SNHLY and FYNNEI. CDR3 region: CASSGDRGSNEKLFF. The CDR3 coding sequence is TGTGCCAGCAGTGGAGACAGGGGGTCTAATGAAAAACTGTTTTTT.

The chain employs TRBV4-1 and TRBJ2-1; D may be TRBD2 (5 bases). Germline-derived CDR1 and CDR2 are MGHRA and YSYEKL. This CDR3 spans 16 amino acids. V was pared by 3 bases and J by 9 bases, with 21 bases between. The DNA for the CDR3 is TGCGCCAGCAGCCACCAGTCTCTATTGAAGGAGGCTGAGCAGTTCTTC. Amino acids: CASSHQSLLKEAEQFF.

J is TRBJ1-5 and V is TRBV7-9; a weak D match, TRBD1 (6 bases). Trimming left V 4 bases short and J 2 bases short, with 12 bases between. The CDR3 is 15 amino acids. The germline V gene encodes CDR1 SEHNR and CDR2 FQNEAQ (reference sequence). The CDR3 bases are TGTGCCAGCAGCTCGGACCCAGGGGGCAATCAGCCCCAGCATTTT. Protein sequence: CASSSDPGGNQPQHF.

CDR3 nucleotide sequence: TGTGCCAGCAGTGCCTACAGGGGAAGCGAAAAACTGTTTTTT. It translates to CASSAYRGSEKLFF. The chain couples TRBV27 to TRBJ1-4; 7 bases are a match to TRBD1. The junction had 8 bases not matched to a gene; V was cut back by 5 bases and J by 8 bases. The CDR3 has 14 residues. Germline values: CDR1 MNHEY, CDR2 SMNVEV (reference sequence).

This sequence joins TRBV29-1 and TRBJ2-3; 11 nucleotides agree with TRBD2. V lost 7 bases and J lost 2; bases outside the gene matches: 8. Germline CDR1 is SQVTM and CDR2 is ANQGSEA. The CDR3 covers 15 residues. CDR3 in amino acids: CSALSSGGFTDTQYF. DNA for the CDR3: TGCAGCGCCCTATCTAGCGGGGGGTTCACAGATACGCAGTATTTT.

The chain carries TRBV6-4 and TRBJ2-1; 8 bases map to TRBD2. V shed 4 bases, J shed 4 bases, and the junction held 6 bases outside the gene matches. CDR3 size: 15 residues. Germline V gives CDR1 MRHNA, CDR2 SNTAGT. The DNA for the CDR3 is TGTGCCAGCAGTGGGGGTAGCGGGGAGTACAATGAGCAGTTCTTC. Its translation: CASSGGSGEYNEQFF.

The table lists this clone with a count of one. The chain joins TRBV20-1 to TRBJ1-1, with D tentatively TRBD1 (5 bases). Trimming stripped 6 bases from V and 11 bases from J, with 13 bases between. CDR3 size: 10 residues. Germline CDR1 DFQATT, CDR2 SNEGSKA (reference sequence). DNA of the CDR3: TGCAGTGCCAACCAGGGTAGGGCTTTCTTT. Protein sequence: CSANQGRAFF.

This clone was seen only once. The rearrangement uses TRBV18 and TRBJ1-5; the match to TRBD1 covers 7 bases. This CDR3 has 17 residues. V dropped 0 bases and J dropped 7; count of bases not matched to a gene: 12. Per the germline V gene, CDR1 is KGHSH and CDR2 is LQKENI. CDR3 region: CASSPPPGDSWGQPQHF. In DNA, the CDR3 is TGTGCCAGCTCACCACCGCCAGGGGACAGCTGGGGACAGCCCCAGCATTTT.

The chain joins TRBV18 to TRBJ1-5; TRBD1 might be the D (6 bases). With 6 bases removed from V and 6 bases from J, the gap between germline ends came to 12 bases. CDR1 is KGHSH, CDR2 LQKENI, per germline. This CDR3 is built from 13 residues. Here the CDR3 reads CASSLDRSQPQHF. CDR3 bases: TGTGCCAGCTCCCTCGACAGGAGTCAGCCCCAGCATTTT.

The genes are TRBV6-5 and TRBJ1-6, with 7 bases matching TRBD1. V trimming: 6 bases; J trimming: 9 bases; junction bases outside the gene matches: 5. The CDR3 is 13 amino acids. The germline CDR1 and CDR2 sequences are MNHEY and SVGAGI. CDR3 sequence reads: CASSGGQSSPLHF. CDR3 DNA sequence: TGTGCCAGCAGCGGGGGACAGAGTTCACCCCTCCACTTT.

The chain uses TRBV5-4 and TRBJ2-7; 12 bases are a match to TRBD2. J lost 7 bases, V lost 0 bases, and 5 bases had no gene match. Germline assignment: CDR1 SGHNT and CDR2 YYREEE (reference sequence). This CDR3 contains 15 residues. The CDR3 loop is CASSLGTSGNREQYF. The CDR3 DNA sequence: TGTGCCAGCAGCTTGGGGACTAGCGGGAATCGAGAGCAGTACTTC.

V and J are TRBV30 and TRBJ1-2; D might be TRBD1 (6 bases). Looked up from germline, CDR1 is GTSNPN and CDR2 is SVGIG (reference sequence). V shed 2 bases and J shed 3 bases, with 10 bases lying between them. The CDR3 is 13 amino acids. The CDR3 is CAWSSGDDYGYTF. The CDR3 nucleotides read TGTGCCTGGAGTTCAGGGGACGACTATGGCTACACCTTC.

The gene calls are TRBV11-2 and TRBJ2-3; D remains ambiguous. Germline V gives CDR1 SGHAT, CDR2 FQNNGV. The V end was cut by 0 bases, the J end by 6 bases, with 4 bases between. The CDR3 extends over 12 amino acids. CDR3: CASSLERDTQYF. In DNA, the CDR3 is TGTGCCAGCAGCTTAGAACGGGATACGCAGTATTTT.

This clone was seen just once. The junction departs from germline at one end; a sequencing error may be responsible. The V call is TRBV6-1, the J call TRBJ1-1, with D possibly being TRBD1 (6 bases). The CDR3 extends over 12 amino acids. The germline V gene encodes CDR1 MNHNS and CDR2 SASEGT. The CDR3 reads CASGGGHTEALF. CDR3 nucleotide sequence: TGTGCCAGCGGGGGGGGACACACTGAAGCTCTCTTT.

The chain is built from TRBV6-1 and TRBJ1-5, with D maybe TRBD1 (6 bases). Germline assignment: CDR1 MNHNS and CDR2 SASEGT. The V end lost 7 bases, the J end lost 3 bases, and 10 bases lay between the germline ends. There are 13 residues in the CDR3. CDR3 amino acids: CASIPGVNQPQHF. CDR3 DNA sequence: TGTGCCAGCATTCCAGGGGTCAATCAGCCCCAGCATTTT.

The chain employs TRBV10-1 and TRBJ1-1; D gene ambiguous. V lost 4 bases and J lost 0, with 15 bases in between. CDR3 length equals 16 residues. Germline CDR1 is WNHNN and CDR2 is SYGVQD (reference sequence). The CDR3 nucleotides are TGCGCCAGCAGTGGTTCGCGACTTTCTATGAACACTGAAGCTTTCTTT. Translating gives CASSGSRLSMNTEAFF.

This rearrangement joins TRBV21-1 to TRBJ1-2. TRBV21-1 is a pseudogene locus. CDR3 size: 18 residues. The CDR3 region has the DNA TGTGCCAGCAGCAAAGCCCTCCCGGGGGGATTGGCTAACTATGGCTACACCTTC. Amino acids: CASSKALPGGLANYGYTF.

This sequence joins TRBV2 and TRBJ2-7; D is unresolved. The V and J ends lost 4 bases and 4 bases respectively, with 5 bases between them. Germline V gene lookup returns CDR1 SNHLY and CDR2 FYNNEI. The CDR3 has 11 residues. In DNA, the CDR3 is TGTGCCAGCAGTGCCCGTTACGAGCAGTACTTC. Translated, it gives CASSARYEQYF.

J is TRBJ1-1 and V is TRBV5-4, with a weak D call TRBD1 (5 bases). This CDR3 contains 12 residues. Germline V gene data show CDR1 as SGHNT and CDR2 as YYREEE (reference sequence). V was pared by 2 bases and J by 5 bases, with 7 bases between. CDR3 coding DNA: TGTGCCAGCAGCTTCGGGGGAACTGAAGCTTTCTTT. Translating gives CASSFGGTEAFF.

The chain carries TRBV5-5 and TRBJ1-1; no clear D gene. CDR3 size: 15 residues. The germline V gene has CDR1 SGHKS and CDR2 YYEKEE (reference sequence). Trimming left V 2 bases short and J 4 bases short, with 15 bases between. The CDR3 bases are TGTGCCAGCAGCTTCAAGGGCGGGCCTGGCACTGAAGCTTTCTTT. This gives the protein CASSFKGGPGTEAFF. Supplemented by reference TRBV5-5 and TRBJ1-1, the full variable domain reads DAGVTQSPTHLIKTRGQQVTLRCSPISGHKSVSWYQQVLGQGPQFIFQYYEKEERGRGNFPDRFSARQFPNYSSELNVNALLLGDSALYLCASSFKGGPGTEAFFGQGTRLTVV.

CDR3: CSVLRDRGRLDTEAFF. In nucleotides, the CDR3 is TGCAGCGTTCTTAGGGACAGGGGGCGCCTAGACACTGAAGCTTTCTTT. The J gene is TRBJ1-1, the V gene TRBV29-1, with 12 bases matching TRBD1. The CDR3 totals 16 residues. CDR1 and CDR2 from the germline V gene are SQVTM and ANQGSEA. The trim removed 5 bases at V and 3 bases at J, leaving 10 bases unmatched.

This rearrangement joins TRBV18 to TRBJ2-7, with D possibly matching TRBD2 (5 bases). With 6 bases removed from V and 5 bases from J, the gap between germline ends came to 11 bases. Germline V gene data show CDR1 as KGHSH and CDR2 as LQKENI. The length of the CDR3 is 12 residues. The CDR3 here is CASSPGFHEQYF. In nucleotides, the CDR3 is TGTGCCAGCTCGCCGGGGTTCCACGAGCAGTACTTC.

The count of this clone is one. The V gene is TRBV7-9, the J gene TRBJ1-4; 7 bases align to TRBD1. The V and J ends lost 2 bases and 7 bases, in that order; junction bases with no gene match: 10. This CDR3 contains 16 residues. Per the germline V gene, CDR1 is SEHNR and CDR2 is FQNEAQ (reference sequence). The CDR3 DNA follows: TGTGCCAGCAGCTTATACGGGGCAGGGGGTGGTGAAAAACTGTTTTTT. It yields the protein CASSLYGAGGGEKLFF.

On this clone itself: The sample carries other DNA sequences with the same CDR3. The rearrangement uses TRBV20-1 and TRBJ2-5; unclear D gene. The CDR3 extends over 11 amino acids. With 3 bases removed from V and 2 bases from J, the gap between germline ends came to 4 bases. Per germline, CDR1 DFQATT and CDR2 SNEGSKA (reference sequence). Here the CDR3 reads CSARQQETQYF. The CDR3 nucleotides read TGCAGTGCTAGGCAGCAAGAGACCCAGTACTTC.

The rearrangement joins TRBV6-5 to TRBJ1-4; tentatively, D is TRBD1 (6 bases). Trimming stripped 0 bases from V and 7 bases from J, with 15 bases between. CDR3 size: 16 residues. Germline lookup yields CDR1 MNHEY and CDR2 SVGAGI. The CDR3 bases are TGTGCCAGCAGTTACTCGTATCAGGGGACGAGTGAAAAACTGTTTTTT. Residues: CASSYSYQGTSEKLFF.

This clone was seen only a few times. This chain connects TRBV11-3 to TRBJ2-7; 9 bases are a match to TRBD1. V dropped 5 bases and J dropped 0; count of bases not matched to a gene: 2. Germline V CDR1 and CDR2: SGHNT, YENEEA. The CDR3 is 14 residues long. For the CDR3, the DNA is TGTGCCAGCAGCCGGGACAGGGCCTCCTACGAGCAGTACTTC. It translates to CASSRDRASYEQYF.